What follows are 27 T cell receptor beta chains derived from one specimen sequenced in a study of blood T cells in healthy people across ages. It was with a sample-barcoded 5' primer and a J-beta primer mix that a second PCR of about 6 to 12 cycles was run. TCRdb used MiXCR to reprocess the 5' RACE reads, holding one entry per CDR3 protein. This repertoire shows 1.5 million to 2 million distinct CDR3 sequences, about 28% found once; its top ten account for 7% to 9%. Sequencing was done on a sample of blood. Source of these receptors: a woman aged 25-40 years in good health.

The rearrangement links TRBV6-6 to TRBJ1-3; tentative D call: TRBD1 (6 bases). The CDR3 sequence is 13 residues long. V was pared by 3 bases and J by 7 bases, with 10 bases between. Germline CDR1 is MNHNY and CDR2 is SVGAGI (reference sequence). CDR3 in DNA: TGTGCCAGCAGTTATACACAGGGTAACACCATATATTTT. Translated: CASSYTQGNTIYF.

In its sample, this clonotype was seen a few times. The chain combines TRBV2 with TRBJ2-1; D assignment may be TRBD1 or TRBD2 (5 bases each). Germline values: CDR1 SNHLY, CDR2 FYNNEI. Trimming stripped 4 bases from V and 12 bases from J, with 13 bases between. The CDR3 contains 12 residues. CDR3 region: CASSGYGAAQFF. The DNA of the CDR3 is TGTGCCAGCAGTGGCTACGGGGCTGCGCAGTTCTTC.

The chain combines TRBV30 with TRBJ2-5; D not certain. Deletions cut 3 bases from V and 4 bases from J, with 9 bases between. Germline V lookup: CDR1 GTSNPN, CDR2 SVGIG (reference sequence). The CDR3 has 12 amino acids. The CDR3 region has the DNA TGTGCCTGGAGAGGGCCACCAGAGACCCAGTACTTC. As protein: CAWRGPPETQYF.

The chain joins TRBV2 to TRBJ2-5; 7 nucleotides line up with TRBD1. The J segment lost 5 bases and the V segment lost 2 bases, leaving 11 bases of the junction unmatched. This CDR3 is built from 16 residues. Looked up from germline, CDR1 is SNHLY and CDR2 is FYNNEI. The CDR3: CASSEMLGQRGETQYF. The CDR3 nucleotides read TGTGCCAGCAGTGAAATGTTGGGACAGAGGGGCGAGACCCAGTACTTC.

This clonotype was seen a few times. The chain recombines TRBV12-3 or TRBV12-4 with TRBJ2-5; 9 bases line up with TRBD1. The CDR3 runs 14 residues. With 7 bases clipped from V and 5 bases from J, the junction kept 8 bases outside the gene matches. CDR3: CASTRRQGGETQYF. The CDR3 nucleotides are TGTGCCAGCACCCGCAGACAGGGGGGTGAGACCCAGTACTTC.

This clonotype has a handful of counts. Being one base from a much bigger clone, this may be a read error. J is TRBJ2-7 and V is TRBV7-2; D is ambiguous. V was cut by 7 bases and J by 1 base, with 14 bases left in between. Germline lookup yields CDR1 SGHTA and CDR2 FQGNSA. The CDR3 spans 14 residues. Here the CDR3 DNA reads TGTGCCAGCAACTGGACCCGAGATTCCTACGAGCAGTACTTC. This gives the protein CASNWTRDSYEQYF.

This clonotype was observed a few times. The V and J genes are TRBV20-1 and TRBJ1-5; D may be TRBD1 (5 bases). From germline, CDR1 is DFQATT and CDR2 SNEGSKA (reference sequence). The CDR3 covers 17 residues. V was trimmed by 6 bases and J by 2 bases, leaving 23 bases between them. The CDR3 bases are TGCAGTGCCCCCTGGCCTTCGGGGGGAGGCGGCAATCAGCCCCAGCATTTT. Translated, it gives CSAPWPSGGGGNQPQHF.

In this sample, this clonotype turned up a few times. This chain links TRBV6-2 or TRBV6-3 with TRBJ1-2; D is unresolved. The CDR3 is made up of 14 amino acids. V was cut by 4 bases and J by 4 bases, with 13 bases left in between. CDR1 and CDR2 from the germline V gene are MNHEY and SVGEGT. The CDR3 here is CASSSLGVGYGYTF. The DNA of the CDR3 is TGTGCCAGCAGTTCATTGGGAGTCGGCTATGGCTACACCTTC.

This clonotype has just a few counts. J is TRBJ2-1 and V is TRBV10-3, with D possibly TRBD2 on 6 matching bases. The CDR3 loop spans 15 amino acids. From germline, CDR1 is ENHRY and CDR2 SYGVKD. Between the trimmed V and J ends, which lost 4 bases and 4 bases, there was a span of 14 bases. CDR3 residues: CAISVEAGQYNEQFF. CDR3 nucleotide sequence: TGTGCCATCAGTGTTGAAGCGGGCCAGTACAATGAGCAGTTCTTC.

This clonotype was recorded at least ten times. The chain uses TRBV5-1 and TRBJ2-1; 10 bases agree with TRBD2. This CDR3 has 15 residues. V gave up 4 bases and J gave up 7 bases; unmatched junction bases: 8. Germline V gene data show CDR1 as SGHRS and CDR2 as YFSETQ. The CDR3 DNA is TGCGCCAGCAGCCCTCTAGCGGGGGCGGAAAATGAGCAGTTCTTC. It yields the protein CASSPLAGAENEQFF. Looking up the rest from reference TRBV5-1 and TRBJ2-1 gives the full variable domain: KAGVTQTPRYLIKTRGQQVTLSCSPISGHRSVSWYQQTPGQGLQFLFEYFSETQRNKGNFPGRFSGRQFSNSRSEMNVSTLELGDSALYLCASSPLAGAENEQFFGPGTRLTVL.

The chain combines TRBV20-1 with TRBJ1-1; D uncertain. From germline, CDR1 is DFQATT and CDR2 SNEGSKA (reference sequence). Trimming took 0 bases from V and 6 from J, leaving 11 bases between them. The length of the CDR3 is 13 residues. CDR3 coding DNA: TGCAGTGCTAGAGATCAGGTGGGTTCTGAAGCTTTCTTT. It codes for CSARDQVGSEAFF.

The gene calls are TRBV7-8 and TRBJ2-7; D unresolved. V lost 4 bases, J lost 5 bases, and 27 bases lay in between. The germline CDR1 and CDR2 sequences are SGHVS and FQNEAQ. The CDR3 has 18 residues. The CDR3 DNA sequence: TGTGCCAGCAGCTCTAAATCCCCGACGCTGAAGTGGGCGCACGAGCAGTACTTC. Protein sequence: CASSSKSPTLKWAHEQYF. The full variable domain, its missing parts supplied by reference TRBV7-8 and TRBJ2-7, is GAGVSQSPRYKVAKRGQDVALRCDPISGHVSLFWYQQALGQGPEFLTYFQNEAQLDKSGLPSDRFFAERPEGSVSTLKIQRTQQEDSAVYLCASSSKSPTLKWAHEQYFGPGTRLTVT.

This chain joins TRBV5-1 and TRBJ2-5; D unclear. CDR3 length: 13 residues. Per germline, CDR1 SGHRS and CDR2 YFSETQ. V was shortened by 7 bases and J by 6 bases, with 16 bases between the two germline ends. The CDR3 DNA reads TGCGCCAGCTCATCGGACCTAGATAAGACCCAGTACTTC. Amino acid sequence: CASSSDLDKTQYF.

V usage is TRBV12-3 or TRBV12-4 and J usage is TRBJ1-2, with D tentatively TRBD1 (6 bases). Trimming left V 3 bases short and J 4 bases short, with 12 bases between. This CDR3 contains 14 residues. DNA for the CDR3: TGTGCCAGCAGTTTTTTCGGGGGCACCTATGGCTACACCTTC. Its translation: CASSFFGGTYGYTF.

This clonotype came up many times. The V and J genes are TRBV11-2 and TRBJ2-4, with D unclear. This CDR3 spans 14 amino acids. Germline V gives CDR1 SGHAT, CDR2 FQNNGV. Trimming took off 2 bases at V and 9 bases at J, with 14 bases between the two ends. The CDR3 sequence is CASSLPGSDTIQYF. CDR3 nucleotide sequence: TGTGCCAGCAGCTTACCTGGGTCGGATACCATTCAGTACTTC.

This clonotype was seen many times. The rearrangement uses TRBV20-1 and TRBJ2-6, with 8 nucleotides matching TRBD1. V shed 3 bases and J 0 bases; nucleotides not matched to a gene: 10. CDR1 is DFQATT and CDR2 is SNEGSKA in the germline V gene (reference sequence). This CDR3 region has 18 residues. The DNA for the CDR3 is TGCAGTGCTAGGGATCCGGGACAGGCTTACTCTGGGGCCAACGTCCTGACTTTC. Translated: CSARDPGQAYSGANVLTF.

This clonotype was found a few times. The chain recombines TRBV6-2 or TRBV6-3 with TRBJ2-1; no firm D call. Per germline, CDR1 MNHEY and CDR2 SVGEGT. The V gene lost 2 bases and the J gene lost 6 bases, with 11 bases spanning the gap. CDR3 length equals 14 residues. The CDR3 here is CASSYPIAGNEQFF. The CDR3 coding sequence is TGTGCCAGCAGTTACCCCATTGCCGGCAATGAGCAGTTCTTC.

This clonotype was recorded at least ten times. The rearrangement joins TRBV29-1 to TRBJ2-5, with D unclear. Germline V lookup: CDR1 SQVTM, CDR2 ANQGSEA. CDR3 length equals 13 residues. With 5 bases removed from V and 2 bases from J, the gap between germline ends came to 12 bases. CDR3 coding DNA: TGCAGCGTTAGGTCGCCAGCACAAGAGACCCAGTACTTC. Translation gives CSVRSPAQETQYF.

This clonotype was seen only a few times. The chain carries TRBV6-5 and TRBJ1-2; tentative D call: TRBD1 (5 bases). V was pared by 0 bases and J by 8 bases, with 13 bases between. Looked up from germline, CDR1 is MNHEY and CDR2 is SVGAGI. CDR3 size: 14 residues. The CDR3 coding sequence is TGTGCCAGCAGTTACTCGAGACAGCCGAGGGGCTACACCTTC. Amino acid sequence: CASSYSRQPRGYTF.

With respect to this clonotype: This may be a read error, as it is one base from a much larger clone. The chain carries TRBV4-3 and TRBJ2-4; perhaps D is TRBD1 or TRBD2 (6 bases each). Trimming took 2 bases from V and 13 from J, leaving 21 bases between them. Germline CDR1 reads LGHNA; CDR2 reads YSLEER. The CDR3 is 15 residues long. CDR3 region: CASSQRSGKRGEQYF. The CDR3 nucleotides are TGCGCCAGCAGCCAAAGGAGTGGCAAAAGGGGGGAGCAGTACTTC.

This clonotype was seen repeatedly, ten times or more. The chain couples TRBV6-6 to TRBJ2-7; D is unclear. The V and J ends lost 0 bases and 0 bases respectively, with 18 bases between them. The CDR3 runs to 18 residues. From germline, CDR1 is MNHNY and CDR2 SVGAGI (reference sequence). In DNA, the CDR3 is TGTGCCAGCAGTTACTCGAGGCGGAATGCCCTTAGCTCCTACGAGCAGTACTTC. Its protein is CASSYSRRNALSSYEQYF.

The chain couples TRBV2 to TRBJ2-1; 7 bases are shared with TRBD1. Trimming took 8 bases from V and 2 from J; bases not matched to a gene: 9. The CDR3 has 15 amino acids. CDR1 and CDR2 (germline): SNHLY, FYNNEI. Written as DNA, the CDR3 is TGTGCCAGCTCAGGTAATGGACAGGCCTACAATGAGCAGTTCTTC. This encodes CASSGNGQAYNEQFF.

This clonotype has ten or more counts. The CDR3 sequence: CSVETGITSYEQYF. CDR3 bases: TGCAGCGTTGAAACCGGGATAACCTCCTACGAGCAGTACTTC. The chain carries TRBV29-1 and TRBJ2-7; TRBD2 is a possible D gene (5 bases). The V end lost 2 bases, the J end lost 0 bases, and 11 bases lay between the germline ends. CDR3 length equals 14 residues. Germline CDR1 reads SQVTM; CDR2 reads ANQGSEA.

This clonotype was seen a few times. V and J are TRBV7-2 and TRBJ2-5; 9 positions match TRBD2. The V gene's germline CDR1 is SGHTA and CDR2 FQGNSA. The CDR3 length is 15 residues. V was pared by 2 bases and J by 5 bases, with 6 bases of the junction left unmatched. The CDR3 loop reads CASSLKGREGETQYF. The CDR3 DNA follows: TGTGCCAGCAGCTTAAAAGGGCGGGAGGGGGAGACCCAGTACTTC.

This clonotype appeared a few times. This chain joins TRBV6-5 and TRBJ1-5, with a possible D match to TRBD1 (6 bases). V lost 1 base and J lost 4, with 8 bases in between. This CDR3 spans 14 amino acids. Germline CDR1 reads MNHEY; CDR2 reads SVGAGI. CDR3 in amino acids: CASSYYGQNQPQHF. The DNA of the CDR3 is TGTGCCAGCAGTTACTACGGACAGAATCAGCCCCAGCATTTT.

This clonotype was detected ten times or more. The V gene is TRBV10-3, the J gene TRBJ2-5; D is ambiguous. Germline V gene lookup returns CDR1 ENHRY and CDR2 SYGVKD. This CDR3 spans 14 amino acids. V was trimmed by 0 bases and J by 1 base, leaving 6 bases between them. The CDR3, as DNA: TGTGCCATCAGTGAGTCAAAAGGCCAAGAGACCCAGTACTTC. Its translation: CAISESKGQETQYF.

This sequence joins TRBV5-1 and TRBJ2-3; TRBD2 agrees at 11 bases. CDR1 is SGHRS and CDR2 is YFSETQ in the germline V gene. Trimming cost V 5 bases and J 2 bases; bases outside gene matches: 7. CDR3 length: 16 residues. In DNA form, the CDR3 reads TGCGCCAGCAGTGAGGGGACTAGCGGAATCACAGATACGCAGTATTTT. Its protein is CASSEGTSGITDTQYF.